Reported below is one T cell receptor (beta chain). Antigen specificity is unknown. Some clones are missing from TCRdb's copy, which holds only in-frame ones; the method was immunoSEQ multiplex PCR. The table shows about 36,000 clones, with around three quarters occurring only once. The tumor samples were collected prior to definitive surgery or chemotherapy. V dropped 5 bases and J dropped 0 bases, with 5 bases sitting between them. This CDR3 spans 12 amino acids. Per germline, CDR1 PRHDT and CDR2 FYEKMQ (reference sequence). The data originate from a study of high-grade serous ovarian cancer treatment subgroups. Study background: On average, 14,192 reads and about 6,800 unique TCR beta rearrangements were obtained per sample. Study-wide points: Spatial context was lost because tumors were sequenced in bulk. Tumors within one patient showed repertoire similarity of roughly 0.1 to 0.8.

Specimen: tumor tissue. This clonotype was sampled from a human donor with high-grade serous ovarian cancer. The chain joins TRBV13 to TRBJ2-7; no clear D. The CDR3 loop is CASSPDSYEQYF. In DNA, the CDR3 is TGTGCCAGCAGCCCAGACTCCTACGAGCAGTACTTC. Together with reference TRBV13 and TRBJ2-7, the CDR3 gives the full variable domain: AAGVIQSPRHLIKEKRETATLKCYPIPRHDTVYWYQQGPGQDPQFLISFYEKMQSDKGSIPDRFSAQQFSDYHSELNMSSLELGDSALYFCASSPDSYEQYFGPGTRLTVT.